This T cell receptor beta chain was obtained from a study of cytomegalovirus exposure and HLA in healthy donors. Note on this clone: What it binds is unknown.

This CDR3 has 13 residues. In germline, CDR1 is SQVTM, CDR2 ANQGSEA. Findings of the study overall: V segments that were indistinguishable, TRBV6-2 and TRBV6-3 among them, were omitted from analysis. TCR sequences were mostly rare, though some public TCRs occurred in many donors. Compared with the roughly 700-donor mean, an Asian-associated ancestry cluster reportedly had fewer N-insertions, according to a later analysis.

The PCR had 60 Vbeta and 13 Jbeta primers. Authors' processing steps: About 12 million of the roughly 80 million unique TCR beta chains counted in a later analysis were shared. Sequencing was performed with immunoSEQ multiplex PCR; in TCRdb, only in-frame clones are kept and a portion is missing. V and J calls and clone size come straight from that table; D and trimming were deduced from the DNA. The data show about 220,000 clones, under 80% seen once. This TCR came from a woman in her twenties or thirties in good health and CMV-seronegative. The V and J genes are TRBV29-1 and TRBJ2-2; the D is unclear. The J call may be wrong; the DNA end is better matched by TRBJ1-1. Sequencing used PBMCs. The CDR3, as DNA: TGCAGCGTTGACGAGGGATTAAACACTGAAGCTTTCTTT. The encoded protein is CSVDEGLNTEAFF.